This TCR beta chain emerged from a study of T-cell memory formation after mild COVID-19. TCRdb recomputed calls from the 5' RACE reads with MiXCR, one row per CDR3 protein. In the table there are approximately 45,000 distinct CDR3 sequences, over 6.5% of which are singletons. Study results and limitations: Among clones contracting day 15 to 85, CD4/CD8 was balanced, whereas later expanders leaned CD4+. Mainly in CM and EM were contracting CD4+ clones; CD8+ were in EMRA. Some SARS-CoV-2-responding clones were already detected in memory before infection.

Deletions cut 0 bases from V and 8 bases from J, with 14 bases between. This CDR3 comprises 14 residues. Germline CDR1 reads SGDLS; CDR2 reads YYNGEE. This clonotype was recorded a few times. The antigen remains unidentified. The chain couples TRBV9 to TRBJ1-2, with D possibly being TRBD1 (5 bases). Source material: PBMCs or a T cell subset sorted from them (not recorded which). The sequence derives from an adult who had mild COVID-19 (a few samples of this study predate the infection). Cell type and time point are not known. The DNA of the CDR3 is TGTGCCAGCAGCGTAGGGGAAAGGGGTGGCGGCTACACCTTC. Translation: CASSVGERGGGYTF.